Sequencing of this T cell receptor (beta chain) was carried out in a study of T cells in Graves' hyperthyroidism and ophthalmopathy. Using around 10 ml of fresh peripheral blood, PBMCs were prepared. Germline CDR1 SGHAT, CDR2 FQNNGV. The length of the CDR3 is 15 residues. In the case of this clonotype: The germline gene is not matched at one end of the junction; a read error may be the cause.

Amplified TCR beta CDR3 regions came from RNA transcripts. The primer set for the first-round RT-PCR of the TCR CDR3 was HTBI. TCRdb reanalysed the multiplex PCR reads using MiXCR and keeps one entry per CDR3 protein. The top ten hold under 3.5% of the sample, which has hundreds of thousands of distinct CDR3 sequences, 16% seen once. Sequenced material: blood. The source is a middle-aged woman with Graves' ophthalmopathy. This chain joins TRBV11-2 and TRBJ1-4; D may be TRBD1 (5 bases). The CDR3 DNA sequence: TGCGTCAGCAGCTTAGATCAGGGCGGCTTTGAAAAACTGTTTTTT. Translation: CVSSLDQGGFEKLFF.